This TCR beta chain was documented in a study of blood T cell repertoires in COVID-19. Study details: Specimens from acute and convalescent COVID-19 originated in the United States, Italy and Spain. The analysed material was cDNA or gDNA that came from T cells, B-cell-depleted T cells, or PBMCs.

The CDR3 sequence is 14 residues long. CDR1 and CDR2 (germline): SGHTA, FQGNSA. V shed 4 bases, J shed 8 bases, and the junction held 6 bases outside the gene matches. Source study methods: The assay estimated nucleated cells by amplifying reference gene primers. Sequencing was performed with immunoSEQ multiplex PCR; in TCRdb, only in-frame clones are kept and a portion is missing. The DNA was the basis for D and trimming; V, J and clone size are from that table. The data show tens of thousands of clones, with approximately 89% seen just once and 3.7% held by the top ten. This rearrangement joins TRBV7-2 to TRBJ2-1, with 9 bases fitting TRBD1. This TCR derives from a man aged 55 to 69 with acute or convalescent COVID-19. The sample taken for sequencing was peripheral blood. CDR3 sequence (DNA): TGTGCCAGCAGCTCCGGGACAGGGTGGTATGAGCAGTTCTTC. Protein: CASSSGTGWYEQFF.